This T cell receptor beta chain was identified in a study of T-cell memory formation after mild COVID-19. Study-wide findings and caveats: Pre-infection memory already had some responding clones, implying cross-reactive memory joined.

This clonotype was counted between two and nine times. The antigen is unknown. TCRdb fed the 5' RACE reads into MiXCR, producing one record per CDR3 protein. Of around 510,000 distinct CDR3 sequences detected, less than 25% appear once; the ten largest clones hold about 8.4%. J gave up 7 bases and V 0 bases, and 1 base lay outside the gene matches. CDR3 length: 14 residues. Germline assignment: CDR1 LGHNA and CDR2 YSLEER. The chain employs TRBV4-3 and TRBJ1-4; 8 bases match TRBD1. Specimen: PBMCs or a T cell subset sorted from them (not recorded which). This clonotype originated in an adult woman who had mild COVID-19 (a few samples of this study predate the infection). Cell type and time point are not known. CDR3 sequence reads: CASSQDDRGEKLFF. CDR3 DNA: TGCGCCAGCAGCCAAGATGACAGGGGTGAAAAACTGTTTTTT.